A single T cell receptor beta chain is shown here with its context. Its specificity is unknown. This entry belongs to a study of beta chain features in type 1 diabetes. Study details: Examination covered 100 million to 140 million sorted cells spanning all samples.

Study-level findings and limits: It was not settled here whether HLA type affects TCRB rearrangement. Diminished insertions and augmented deletions at VDJ junctions characterized type 1 diabetes patients.

From germline, CDR1 is MDHEN and CDR2 SYDVKM. This CDR3 is built from 13 residues. Trimming took 4 bases from V and 8 from J, leaving 14 bases between them. Every bit of the isolated RNA underwent reverse transcription, so sequencing read expressed TCRB transcripts. TCRdb's copy holds only in-frame clones and misses some; the assay was immunoSEQ multiplex PCR. Of 860,000 or so clones in the sample, about a sixth were seen once. The TCR was taken from a young woman in good health. The sample taken for sequencing was naive CD4+ T cells from blood. This rearrangement joins TRBV28 to TRBJ1-2; no definite D call. This CDR3 reads CASSSGSNGGYTF. DNA for the CDR3: TGTGCCAGCAGTTCAGGTAGCAATGGAGGCTACACCTTC.